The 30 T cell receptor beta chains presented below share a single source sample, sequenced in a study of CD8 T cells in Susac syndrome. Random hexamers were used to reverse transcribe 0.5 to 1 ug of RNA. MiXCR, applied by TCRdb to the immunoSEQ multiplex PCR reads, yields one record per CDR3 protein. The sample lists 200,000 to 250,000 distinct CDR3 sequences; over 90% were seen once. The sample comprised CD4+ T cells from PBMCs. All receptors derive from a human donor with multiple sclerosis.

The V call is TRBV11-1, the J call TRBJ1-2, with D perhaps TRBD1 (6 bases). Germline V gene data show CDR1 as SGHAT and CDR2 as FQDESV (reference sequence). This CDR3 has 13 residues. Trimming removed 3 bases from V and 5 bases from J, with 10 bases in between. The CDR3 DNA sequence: TGTGCCAGCAGCTTGACGGGACAATATGGCTACACCTTC. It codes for CASSLTGQYGYTF.

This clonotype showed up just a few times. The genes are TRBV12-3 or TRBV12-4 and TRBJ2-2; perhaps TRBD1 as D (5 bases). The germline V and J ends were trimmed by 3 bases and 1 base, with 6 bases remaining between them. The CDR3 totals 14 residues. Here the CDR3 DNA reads TGTGCCAGCAGTTTGGGGCAGAACACCGGGGAGCTGTTTTTT. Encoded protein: CASSLGQNTGELFF.

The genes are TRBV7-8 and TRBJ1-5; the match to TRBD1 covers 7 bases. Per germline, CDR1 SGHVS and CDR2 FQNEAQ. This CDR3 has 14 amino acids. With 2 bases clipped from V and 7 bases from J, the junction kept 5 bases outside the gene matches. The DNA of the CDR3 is TGTGCCAGCAGCTTAAACAGGGGAGGACAGCCCCAGCATTTT. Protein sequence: CASSLNRGGQPQHF.

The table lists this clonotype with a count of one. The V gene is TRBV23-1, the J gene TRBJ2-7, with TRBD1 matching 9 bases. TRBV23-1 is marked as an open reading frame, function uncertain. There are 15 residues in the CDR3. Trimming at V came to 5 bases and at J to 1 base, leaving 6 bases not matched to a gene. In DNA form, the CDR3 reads TGCGCCAGCAGTTTAAGGGGACAGGGATCCTACGAGCAGTACGTC. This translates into CASSLRGQGSYEQYV.

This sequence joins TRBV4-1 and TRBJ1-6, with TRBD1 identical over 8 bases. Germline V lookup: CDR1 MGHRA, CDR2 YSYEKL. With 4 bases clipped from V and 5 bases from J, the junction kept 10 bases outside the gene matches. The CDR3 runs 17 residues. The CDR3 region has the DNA TGCGCCAGCAGCCCAAGGACGCAGGGGGCTGATAATTCACCCCTCCACTTT. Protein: CASSPRTQGADNSPLHF.

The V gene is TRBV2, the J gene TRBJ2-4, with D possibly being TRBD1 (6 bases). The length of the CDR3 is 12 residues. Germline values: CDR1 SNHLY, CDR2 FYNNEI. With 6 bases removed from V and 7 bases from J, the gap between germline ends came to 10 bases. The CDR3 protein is CASRPTGNIQYF. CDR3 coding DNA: TGTGCCAGCAGGCCCACAGGGAACATTCAGTACTTC.

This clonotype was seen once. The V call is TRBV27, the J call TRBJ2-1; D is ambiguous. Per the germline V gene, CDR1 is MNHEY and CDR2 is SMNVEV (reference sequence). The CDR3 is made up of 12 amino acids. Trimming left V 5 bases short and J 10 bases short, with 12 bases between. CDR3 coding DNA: TGTGCCAGCAGTCTAATTACTGGGGAGCAGTTCTTC. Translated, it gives CASSLITGEQFF.

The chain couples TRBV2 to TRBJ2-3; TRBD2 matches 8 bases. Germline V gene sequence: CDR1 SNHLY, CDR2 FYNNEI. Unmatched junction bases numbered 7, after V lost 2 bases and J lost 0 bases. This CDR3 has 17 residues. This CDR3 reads CASSEWSSGGSTDTQYF. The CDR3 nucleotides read TGTGCCAGCAGTGAATGGTCCAGCGGGGGTAGCACAGATACGCAGTATTTT.

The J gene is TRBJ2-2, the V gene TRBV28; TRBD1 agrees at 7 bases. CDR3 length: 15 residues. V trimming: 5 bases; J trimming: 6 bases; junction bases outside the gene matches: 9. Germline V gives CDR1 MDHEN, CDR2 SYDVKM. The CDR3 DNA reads TGTGCCAGCAGTCCCGGACAGGCGGCGGCCGGGGAGCTGTTTTTT. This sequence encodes CASSPGQAAAGELFF.

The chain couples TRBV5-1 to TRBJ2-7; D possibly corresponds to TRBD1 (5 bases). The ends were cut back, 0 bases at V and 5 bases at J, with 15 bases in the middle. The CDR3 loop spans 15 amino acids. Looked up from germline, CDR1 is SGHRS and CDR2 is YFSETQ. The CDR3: CASSLGQGTGHEQYV. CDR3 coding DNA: TGCGCCAGCAGCTTGGGGCAGGGAACTGGACACGAGCAGTACGTC.

The CDR3 region is CASGYGGSNQPQHF. In nucleotides, the CDR3 is TGTGCCAGCGGTTACGGGGGCAGCAATCAGCCCCAGCATTTT. This chain links TRBV28 with TRBJ1-5; D is perhaps TRBD1 (6 bases). This CDR3 comprises 14 residues. CDR1 MDHEN and CDR2 SYDVKM come from the germline V gene. Trimming cost V 8 bases and J 1 base, with 12 bases left between them. The entire variable domain, with the rest obtained from reference TRBV28 and TRBJ1-5, is as follows: DVKVTQSSRYLVKRTGEKVFLECVQDMDHENMFWYRQDPGLGLRLIYFSYDVKMKEKGDIPEGYSVSREKKERFSLILESASTNQTSMYLCASGYGGSNQPQHFGDGTRLSIL.

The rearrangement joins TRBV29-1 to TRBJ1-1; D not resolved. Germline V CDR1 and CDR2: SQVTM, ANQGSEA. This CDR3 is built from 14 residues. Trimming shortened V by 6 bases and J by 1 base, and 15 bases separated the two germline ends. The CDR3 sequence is CSVARGAENTEAFF. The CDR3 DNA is TGCAGCGTCGCCCGGGGTGCTGAGAACACTGAAGCTTTCTTT.

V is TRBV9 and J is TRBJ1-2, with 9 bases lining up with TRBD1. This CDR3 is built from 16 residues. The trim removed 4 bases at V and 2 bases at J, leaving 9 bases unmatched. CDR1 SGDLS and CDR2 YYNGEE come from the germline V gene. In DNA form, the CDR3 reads TGTGCCAGCAGCCCTCATTCGACAGGGGGAAACTATGGCTACACCTTC. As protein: CASSPHSTGGNYGYTF.

The CDR3 DNA reads as TGTGCCAGCAGTACCTCGCCTGGGGAGACCCAGTACTTC. Translated, it gives CASSTSPGETQYF. V is TRBV6-1 and J is TRBJ2-5, with D unclear. The CDR3 runs to 13 residues. Germline V gene sequence: CDR1 MNHNS, CDR2 SASEGT. Trimming pared 5 bases from V and 5 bases from J, leaving 12 bases between.

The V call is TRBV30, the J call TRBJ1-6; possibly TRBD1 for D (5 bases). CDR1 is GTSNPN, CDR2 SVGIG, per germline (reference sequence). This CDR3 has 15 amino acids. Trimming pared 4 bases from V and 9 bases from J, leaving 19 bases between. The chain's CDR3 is CAWNRDLVLGSPLHF. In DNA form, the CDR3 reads TGTGCCTGGAACCGGGACCTTGTTTTAGGTTCACCCCTCCACTTT.

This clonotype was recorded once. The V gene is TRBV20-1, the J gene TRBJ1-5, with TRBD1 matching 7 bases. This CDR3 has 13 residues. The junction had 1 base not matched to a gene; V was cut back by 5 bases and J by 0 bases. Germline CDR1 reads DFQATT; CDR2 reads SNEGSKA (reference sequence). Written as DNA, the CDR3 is TGCAGTGCTCACAGGGGTAGCAATCAGCCCCAGCATTTT. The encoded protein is CSAHRGSNQPQHF.

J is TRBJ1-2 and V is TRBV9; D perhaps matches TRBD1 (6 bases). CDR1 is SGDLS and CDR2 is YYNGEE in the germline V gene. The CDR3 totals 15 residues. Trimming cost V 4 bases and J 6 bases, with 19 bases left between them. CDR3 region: CASSSEQGRVDGYTF. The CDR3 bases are TGTGCCAGCAGCTCAGAACAGGGCAGGGTGGATGGCTACACCTTC. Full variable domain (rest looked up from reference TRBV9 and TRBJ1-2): DSGVTQTPKHLITATGQRVTLRCSPRSGDLSVYWYQQSLDQGLQFLIQYYNGEERAKGNILERFSAQQFPDLHSELNLSSLELGDSALYFCASSSEQGRVDGYTFGSGTRLTVV.

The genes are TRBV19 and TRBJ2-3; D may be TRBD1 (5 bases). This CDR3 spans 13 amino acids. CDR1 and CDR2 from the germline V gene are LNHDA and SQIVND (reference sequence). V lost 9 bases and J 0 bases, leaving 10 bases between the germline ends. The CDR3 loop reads CASADSSTDTQYF. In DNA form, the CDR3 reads TGTGCCAGCGCCGACAGCAGCACAGATACGCAGTATTTT.

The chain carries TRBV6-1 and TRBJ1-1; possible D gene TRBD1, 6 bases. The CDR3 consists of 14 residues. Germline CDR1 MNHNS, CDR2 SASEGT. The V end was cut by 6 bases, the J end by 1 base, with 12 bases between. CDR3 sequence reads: CASRGAKENTEAFF. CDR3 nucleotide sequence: TGTGCCAGCAGGGGGGCGAAGGAGAACACTGAAGCTTTCTTT.

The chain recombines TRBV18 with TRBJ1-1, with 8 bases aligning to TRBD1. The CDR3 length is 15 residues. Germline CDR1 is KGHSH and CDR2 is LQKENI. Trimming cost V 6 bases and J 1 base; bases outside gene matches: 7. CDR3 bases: TGTGCCAGCTCTCTAGCCGGGACAGGGAACACTGAAGCTTTCTTT. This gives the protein CASSLAGTGNTEAFF.

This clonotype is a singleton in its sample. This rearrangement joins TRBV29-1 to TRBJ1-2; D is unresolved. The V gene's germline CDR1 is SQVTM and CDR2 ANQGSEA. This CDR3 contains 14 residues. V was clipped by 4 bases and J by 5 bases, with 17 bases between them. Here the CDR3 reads CSVVMADRSYGYTF. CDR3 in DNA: TGCAGCGTTGTAATGGCTGATCGCAGTTATGGCTACACCTTC.

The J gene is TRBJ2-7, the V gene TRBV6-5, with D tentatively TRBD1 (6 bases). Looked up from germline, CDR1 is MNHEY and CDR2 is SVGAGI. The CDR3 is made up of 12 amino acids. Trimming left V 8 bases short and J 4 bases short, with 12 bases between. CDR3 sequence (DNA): TGTGCCAGCGGAGACAGGATTTACGAGCAGTACTTC. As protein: CASGDRIYEQYF.

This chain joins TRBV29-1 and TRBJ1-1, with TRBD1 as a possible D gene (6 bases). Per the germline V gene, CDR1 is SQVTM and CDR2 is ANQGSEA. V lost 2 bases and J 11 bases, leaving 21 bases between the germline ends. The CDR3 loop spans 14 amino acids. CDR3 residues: CSVERLLTYQGAFF. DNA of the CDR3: TGCAGCGTTGAAAGGTTACTGACCTATCAGGGGGCTTTCTTT.

The CDR3 DNA reads as TGTGCCAGCAGCCCTGACAGGCAGAACCTCAATGAGCAGTTCTTC. Amino acids: CASSPDRQNLNEQFF. This chain connects TRBV7-3 to TRBJ2-1, with a weak D call TRBD1 (6 bases). The V gene's germline CDR1 is SGHTA and CDR2 FQGTGA. The V gene lost 5 bases and the J gene lost 6 bases, with 17 bases spanning the gap. The length of the CDR3 is 15 residues. Looking up the rest from reference TRBV7-3 and TRBJ2-1 gives the full variable domain: GAGVSQTPSNKVTEKGKYVELRCDPISGHTALYWYRQSLGQGPEFLIYFQGTGAADDSGLPNDRFFAVRPEGSVSTLKIQRTERGDSAVYLCASSPDRQNLNEQFFGPGTRLTVL.

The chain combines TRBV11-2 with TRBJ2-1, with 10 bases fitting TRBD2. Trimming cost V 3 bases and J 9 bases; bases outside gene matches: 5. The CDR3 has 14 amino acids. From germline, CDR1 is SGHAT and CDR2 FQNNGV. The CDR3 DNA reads TGTGCCAGCAGCTTTCTAGCGGGGGAACGTGAGCAGTTCTTC. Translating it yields CASSFLAGEREQFF.

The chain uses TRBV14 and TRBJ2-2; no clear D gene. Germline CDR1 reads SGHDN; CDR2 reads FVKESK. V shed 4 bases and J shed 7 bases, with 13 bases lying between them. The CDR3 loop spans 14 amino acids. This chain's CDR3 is CASSPRLTIGELFF. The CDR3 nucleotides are TGTGCCAGCAGCCCACGACTGACCATCGGGGAGCTGTTTTTT.

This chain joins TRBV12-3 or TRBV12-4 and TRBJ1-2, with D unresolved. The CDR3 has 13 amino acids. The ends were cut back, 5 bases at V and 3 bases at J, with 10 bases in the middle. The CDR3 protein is CASSRVLDYGYTF. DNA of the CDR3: TGTGCCAGCAGTAGGGTCCTGGACTATGGCTACACCTTC.

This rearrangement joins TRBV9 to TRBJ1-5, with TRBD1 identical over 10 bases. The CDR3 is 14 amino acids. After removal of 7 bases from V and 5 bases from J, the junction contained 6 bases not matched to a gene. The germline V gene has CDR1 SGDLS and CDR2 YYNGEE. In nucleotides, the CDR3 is TGTGCCAGCCCACCGGGACAGGGGTATCAGCCCCAGCATTTT. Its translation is CASPPGQGYQPQHF.

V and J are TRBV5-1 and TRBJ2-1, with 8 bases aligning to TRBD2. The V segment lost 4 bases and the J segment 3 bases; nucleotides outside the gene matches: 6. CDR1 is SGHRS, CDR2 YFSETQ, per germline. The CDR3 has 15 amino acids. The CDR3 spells CASSPRGENYNEQFF. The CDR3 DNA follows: TGCGCCAGCAGCCCGCGGGGGGAAAACTACAATGAGCAGTTCTTC.

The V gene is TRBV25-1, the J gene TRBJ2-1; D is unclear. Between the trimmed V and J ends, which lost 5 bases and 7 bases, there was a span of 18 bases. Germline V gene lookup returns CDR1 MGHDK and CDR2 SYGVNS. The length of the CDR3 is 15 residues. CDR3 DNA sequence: TGTGCCAGCAGTTCCCCATTCAAGCCTGGGAATGAGCAGTTCTTC. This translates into CASSSPFKPGNEQFF. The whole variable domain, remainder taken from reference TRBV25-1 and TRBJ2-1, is EADIYQTPRYLVIGTGKKITLECSQTMGHDKMYWYQQDPGMELHLIHYSYGVNSTEKGDLSSESTVSRIRTEHFPLTLESARPSHTSQYLCASSSPFKPGNEQFFGPGTRLTVL.